This T cell receptor beta chain was documented in a study of blood T cell repertoires in COVID-19. Background on the study: In each case, the material was cDNA or gDNA derived from T cells, B-cell-depleted T cells, or PBMCs.

The assay was immunoSEQ multiplex PCR, and TCRdb's table has in-frame clones only and misses some. The data hold approximately 290,000 clones, with over 75% observed a single time. Cohort placement rested on clinical history that participants reported themselves. V was trimmed by 11 bases and J by 5 bases, leaving 18 bases between them. Looked up from germline, CDR1 is SEHNR and CDR2 is FQNEAQ (reference sequence). This CDR3 spans 13 amino acids. This sequence originates from a young woman who had recovered from COVID-19. Sequenced material: PBMCs or T cells enriched from blood (not recorded which). This rearrangement joins TRBV7-9 to TRBJ1-1, with a possible D match to TRBD1 (6 bases). This CDR3 is CAGKDAQGTEAFF. In DNA form, the CDR3 reads TGTGCCGGAAAGGACGCCCAGGGGACTGAAGCTTTCTTT.